The 13 T cell receptor beta chains reported below all come from one sample, sequenced in a study of blood T cell repertoires in COVID-19. The protocol was immunoSEQ multiplex PCR, while the TCRdb copy is restricted to in-frame clones and leaves out a portion. The sample has fewer than 250,000 clones; about 84% are singletons. The sample taken for sequencing was peripheral blood. These receptors all stem from a woman older than 75 with COVID-19, enrolled during active disease.

The J gene is TRBJ2-3, the V gene TRBV7-9; TRBD1 agrees at 10 bases. Germline CDR1 is SEHNR and CDR2 is FQNEAQ (reference sequence). V lost 3 bases, J lost 2 bases, and 5 bases stayed unmatched. CDR3 length equals 16 residues. CDR3 sequence (DNA): TGTGCCAGCAGCTTCGAGACAGGGGGCTTCACAGATACGCAGTATTTT. This gives the protein CASSFETGGFTDTQYF.

The V gene is TRBV10-3, the J gene TRBJ1-1; TRBD1 agrees at 7 bases. CDR1 and CDR2 (germline): ENHRY, SYGVKD. Trimming cost V 4 bases and J 8 bases; bases outside gene matches: 13. This CDR3 has 15 residues. CDR3 sequence reads: CAISGQGTQGQEAFF. Here the CDR3 DNA reads TGTGCCATCAGTGGGCAAGGAACACAGGGGCAGGAAGCTTTCTTT.

The chain links TRBV19 to TRBJ2-1, with TRBD1 as a possible D gene (6 bases). CDR3 length: 16 amino acids. V was cut by 5 bases and J by 1 base, with 15 bases left in between. In germline, CDR1 is LNHDA, CDR2 SQIVND (reference sequence). The CDR3 coding sequence is TGTGCCAGTAGTTCCGGGACAAAAAATTCCTACAATGAGCAGTTCTTC. This gives the protein CASSSGTKNSYNEQFF.

The rearrangement joins TRBV5-1 to TRBJ2-1, with 11 positions matching TRBD1. CDR3 length: 16 amino acids. Trimming took 1 base from V and 5 from J; bases not matched to a gene: 5. Germline values: CDR1 SGHRS, CDR2 YFSETQ. The CDR3 nucleotides are TGCGCCAGCAGCTTGTGGGGACAGGGGGTGAACAATGAGCAGTTCTTC. Its protein product is CASSLWGQGVNNEQFF.

The count of this clone is one. V is TRBV2 and J is TRBJ2-5; 10 positions match TRBD2. This CDR3 has 16 residues. Germline V gives CDR1 SNHLY, CDR2 FYNNEI. J gave up 0 bases and V 7 bases, and 8 bases lay outside the gene matches. This CDR3 reads CASMASGGRYQETQYF. In nucleotides, the CDR3 is TGTGCCAGCATGGCTAGCGGGGGCCGGTACCAAGAGACCCAGTACTTC.

The rearrangement uses TRBV3-1 (or the pseudogene TRBV3-2) and TRBJ1-2, with a possible D match to TRBD1 (6 bases). CDR1 is LGHDT and CDR2 is YNNKEL in the germline V gene (reference sequence). The CDR3 is made up of 15 amino acids. Trimming left V 2 bases short and J 4 bases short, with 14 bases between. The CDR3: CASSQSGGRFYGYTF. Here the CDR3 DNA reads TGTGCCAGCAGCCAATCGGGGGGGCGCTTCTATGGCTACACCTTC.

The table lists this clone with a few counts. The chain carries TRBV10-3 and TRBJ1-3; D may be TRBD1 (6 bases). The CDR3 extends over 13 amino acids. From germline, CDR1 is ENHRY and CDR2 SYGVKD. The V end lost 4 bases, the J end lost 4 bases, and 8 bases lay between the germline ends. The CDR3 DNA sequence: TGTGCCATCAGTGCAGGGGTGGGAAACACCATATATTTT. Protein: CAISAGVGNTIYF.

The chain employs TRBV7-9 and TRBJ2-5, with 12 bases aligning to TRBD2. Germline CDR1 is SEHNR and CDR2 is FQNEAQ (reference sequence). The CDR3 extends over 17 amino acids. Trimming at V came to 0 bases and at J to 3 bases, leaving 5 bases not matched to a gene. This CDR3 reads CASSLAVTSGGKETQYF. In nucleotides, the CDR3 is TGTGCCAGCAGCTTAGCGGTTACTAGCGGGGGGAAAGAGACCCAGTACTTC.

The rearrangement joins TRBV6-2 or TRBV6-3 to TRBJ1-2; D remains unclear. The V end lost 2 bases, the J end lost 8 bases, and 9 bases lay between the germline ends. From germline, CDR1 is MNHEY and CDR2 SVGEGT. CDR3 length equals 12 residues. CDR3: CASSYQLPGYTF. In DNA, the CDR3 is TGTGCCAGCAGTTACCAGTTGCCCGGCTACACCTTC.

In DNA, the CDR3 is TGCGCCAGCAGCCTCTCAACAGGGTTTAGTTCACCCCTCCACTTT. Its translation: CASSLSTGFSSPLHF. The chain employs TRBV4-1 and TRBJ1-6; possibly TRBD1 for D (6 bases). V was shortened by 4 bases and J by 9 bases, with 16 bases between the two germline ends. This CDR3 has 15 residues. CDR1 is MGHRA and CDR2 is YSYEKL in the germline V gene.

The table lists this clone with a count of one. The chain has TRBV5-5 and TRBJ2-3, with D possibly being TRBD2 (6 bases). The CDR3 loop spans 14 amino acids. V was shortened by 7 bases and J by 2 bases, with 14 bases between the two germline ends. CDR1 SGHKS and CDR2 YYEKEE come from the germline V gene (reference sequence). Here the CDR3 reads CASGPGTSTDTQYF. The CDR3 DNA sequence: TGTGCCAGCGGCCCGGGGACTTCCACAGATACGCAGTATTTT. Full variable domain (remainder filled in from reference TRBV5-5 and TRBJ2-3): DAGVTQSPTHLIKTRGQQVTLRCSPISGHKSVSWYQQVLGQGPQFIFQYYEKEERGRGNFPDRFSARQFPNYSSELNVNALLLGDSALYLCASGPGTSTDTQYFGPGTRLTVL.

In the case of this clone: An end of the junction does not agree with germline; a read error may underlie this. This chain links TRBV5-1 with TRBJ2-1; D might be TRBD2 (6 bases). In germline, CDR1 is SGHRS, CDR2 YFSETQ. The CDR3 is 16 amino acids. The CDR3, as DNA: TGCGCCAGCAGCTTAGAACTAGCCGGGGGTCGAAATGGGCAGTTCTTC. This translates into CASSLELAGGRNGQFF.

A note on this clone: Other DNA sequences in the same sample also yield this CDR3. The CDR3: CAIGETPLDYGYTF. The CDR3 DNA reads TGTGCCATCGGAGAAACGCCCCTCGACTATGGCTACACCTTC. This chain joins TRBV10-3 and TRBJ1-2; D is undetermined. The CDR3 runs 14 residues. V lost 8 bases and J 3 bases, leaving 16 bases between the germline ends. In germline, CDR1 is ENHRY, CDR2 SYGVKD.